This is a list of T cell receptor beta chains from one sample in a study of cytomegalovirus exposure and HLA in healthy donors. Sequenced by immunoSEQ multiplex PCR; TCRdb stores in-frame clones only, minus some. The table has about 130,000 clones, over 75% seen once; the top ten hold approximately 4.8%. Sequenced material: PBMCs. The receptors come from a man aged 25-45 years in good health. The CDR3 runs from the conserved cysteine through the conserved F or W. Fields, in order: V gene, J gene, clone size, D gene, CDR3 protein, CDR3 DNA. The D gene is left open where the match is weak. Not all rows give a size; the values are once, few, many and, for expanded clones, a class.

V gene: TRBV28; J gene: TRBJ1-1; clone size: NA; D gene: NA; CDR3 protein: CASSPGGGGMNTEAFF; CDR3 DNA: TGTGCCAGCAGTCCGGGAGGAGGGGGGATGAACACTGAAGCTTTCTTT
V gene: TRBV6-1; J gene: TRBJ1-2; clone size: NA; D gene: NA; CDR3 protein: CASSEVMEGAGTF; CDR3 DNA: TGTGCCAGCAGTGAAGTTATGGAAGGGGCCGGCACCTTC
V gene: TRBV27; J gene: TRBJ1-2; clone size: NA; D gene: NA; CDR3 protein: CASGIPGLSYGYTF; CDR3 DNA: TGTGCCAGCGGTATCCCGGGACTGAGCTATGGCTACACCTTC
V gene: TRBV5-1; J gene: TRBJ2-5; clone size: once; D gene: TRBD1; CDR3 protein: CASSLEGAGETQYF; CDR3 DNA: TGCGCCAGCAGCTTGGAGGGGGCTGGGGAGACCCAGTACTTC
V gene: TRBV6-6; J gene: TRBJ1-4; clone size: NA; D gene: TRBD1; CDR3 protein: CASSYFFRGNEKLFF; CDR3 DNA: TGTGCCAGCAGTTACTTCTTCAGGGGGAATGAAAAACTGTTTTTT
V gene: TRBV30; J gene: TRBJ1-2; clone size: NA; D gene: TRBD1; CDR3 protein: CAWSAGGGYTF; CDR3 DNA: TGTGCCTGGAGTGCAGGGGGGGGCTACACCTTC
V gene: TRBV4-3; J gene: TRBJ1-1; clone size: few; D gene: NA; CDR3 protein: CASIRGRQQNTEAFF; CDR3 DNA: TGCGCCAGTATTAGGGGGAGACAGCAAAACACTGAAGCTTTCTTT
V gene: TRBV10-3; J gene: TRBJ1-2; clone size: NA; D gene: NA; CDR3 protein: CAIGDNYGYTF; CDR3 DNA: TGTGCCATCGGAGACAACTATGGCTACACCTTC
V gene: TRBV5-4; J gene: TRBJ2-6; clone size: NA; D gene: NA; CDR3 protein: CASSLAGLSSSGANVLTF; CDR3 DNA: TGTGCCAGCAGCTTGGCCGGACTAAGTAGCTCTGGGGCCAACGTCCTGACTTTC
V gene: TRBV19; J gene: TRBJ2-1; clone size: NA; D gene: NA; CDR3 protein: CASSSSGDSYNEQFF; CDR3 DNA: TGTGCCAGTAGTTCCTCGGGAGACTCCTACAATGAGCAGTTCTTC
V gene: TRBV28; J gene: TRBJ2-7; clone size: NA; D gene: TRBD1; CDR3 protein: CASRLSQGIDEQYF; CDR3 DNA: TGTGCCAGCAGACTATCACAGGGGATTGACGAGCAGTACTTC
V gene: TRBV7-3; J gene: TRBJ2-1; clone size: NA; D gene: NA; CDR3 protein: CASSPTLDGNNEQFF; CDR3 DNA: TGTGCCAGCAGCCCCACCCTGGACGGGAACAATGAGCAGTTCTTC
V gene: TRBV5-1; J gene: TRBJ2-1; clone size: NA; D gene: TRBD2; CDR3 protein: CASSFERGDNEQFF; CDR3 DNA: TGCGCCAGCAGCTTCGAGCGGGGAGACAATGAGCAGTTCTTC
V gene: TRBV7-3; J gene: TRBJ2-2; clone size: NA; D gene: TRBD1; CDR3 protein: CASSLTRDREGELFF; CDR3 DNA: TGTGCCAGCAGCTTAACGCGAGACAGGGAAGGGGAGCTGTTTTTT
V gene: TRBV13; J gene: TRBJ2-3; clone size: NA; D gene: TRBD1; CDR3 protein: CASSLVGDRGRADTQYF; CDR3 DNA: TGTGCCAGCAGCTTAGTAGGGGACAGGGGGCGCGCAGATACGCAGTATTTT
V gene: TRBV10-3; J gene: TRBJ1-2; clone size: NA; D gene: TRBD1; CDR3 protein: CAITWDRDYGYTF; CDR3 DNA: TGTGCCATCACGTGGGACAGAGACTATGGCTACACCTTC
V gene: TRBV11-3; J gene: TRBJ2-2; clone size: once; D gene: TRBD2; CDR3 protein: CASSLEGLAGGELFF; CDR3 DNA: TGTGCCAGCAGCTTAGAGGGACTAGCAGGCGGGGAGCTGTTTTTT
V gene: TRBV11-2; J gene: TRBJ2-1; clone size: NA; D gene: TRBD2; CDR3 protein: CASFGGDEQFF; CDR3 DNA: TGTGCCAGCTTTGGGGGGGACGAGCAGTTCTTC
V gene: TRBV5-4; J gene: TRBJ2-7; clone size: NA; D gene: NA; CDR3 protein: CASSFGHLSSYEQYF; CDR3 DNA: TGTGCCAGCAGCTTTGGGCACTTGAGCTCCTACGAGCAGTACTTC
V gene: TRBV27; J gene: TRBJ2-6; clone size: NA; D gene: TRBD2; CDR3 protein: CASSVTSGSIGANVLTF; CDR3 DNA: TGTGCCAGCAGTGTGACTAGCGGGAGTATTGGGGCCAACGTCCTGACTTTC
V gene: TRBV7-3; J gene: TRBJ2-2; clone size: NA; D gene: TRBD2; CDR3 protein: CASSLRPLAGLTGELFF; CDR3 DNA: TGTGCCAGCAGCCTCAGGCCCCTAGCGGGACTTACCGGGGAGCTGTTTTTT
V gene: TRBV27; J gene: TRBJ1-5; clone size: NA; D gene: NA; CDR3 protein: CASSLGGGGGPQHF; CDR3 DNA: TGTGCCAGCAGTTTGGGGGGCGGGGGGGGGCCCCAGCATTTT
V gene: TRBV7-3; J gene: TRBJ2-3; clone size: NA; D gene: NA; CDR3 protein: CASSAPRGTFTDTQYF; CDR3 DNA: TGTGCCAGCAGCGCACCCAGGGGAACTTTCACAGATACGCAGTATTTT
V gene: TRBV18; J gene: TRBJ2-1; clone size: NA; D gene: NA; CDR3 protein: CASSQPTTRNEQFF; CDR3 DNA: TGTGCCAGCTCACAACCAACTACCCGCAATGAGCAGTTCTTC
V gene: TRBV29-1; J gene: TRBJ1-4; clone size: NA; D gene: TRBD1; CDR3 protein: CSVPGTGDFGKLFF; CDR3 DNA: TGCAGCGTTCCCGGGACAGGGGATTTTGGAAAACTGTTTTTT
V gene: TRBV30; J gene: TRBJ2-4; clone size: NA; D gene: TRBD2; CDR3 protein: CAWRFLAGDWTKNIQYF; CDR3 DNA: TGTGCCTGGAGATTTCTAGCGGGAGATTGGACCAAAAACATTCAGTACTTC
V gene: TRBV11-2; J gene: TRBJ2-7; clone size: NA; D gene: NA; CDR3 protein: CASSLDQVRQYF; CDR3 DNA: TGTGCCAGCAGCTTAGATCAAGTTAGGCAGTACTTC
V gene: TRBV6-1; J gene: TRBJ2-2; clone size: few; D gene: TRBD2; CDR3 protein: CASKVAGGTGELFF; CDR3 DNA: TGTGCCAGCAAGGTAGCGGGAGGCACCGGGGAGCTGTTTTTT
V gene: TRBV7-2; J gene: TRBJ2-7; clone size: NA; D gene: NA; CDR3 protein: CASSRQNGGALEQYF; CDR3 DNA: TGTGCCAGCAGCCGCCAAAACGGAGGAGCCCTCGAGCAGTACTTC
V gene: TRBV2; J gene: TRBJ2-1; clone size: NA; D gene: TRBD2; CDR3 protein: CASSPSGTYGEQFF; CDR3 DNA: TGTGCCAGCAGCCCTAGCGGGACCTACGGTGAGCAGTTCTTC
V gene: TRBV30; J gene: TRBJ2-7; clone size: NA; D gene: NA; CDR3 protein: CAWSSPSGYEQYF; CDR3 DNA: TGTGCCTGGAGTTCCCCTTCGGGTTACGAGCAGTACTTC
V gene: TRBV4-1; J gene: TRBJ2-3; clone size: NA; D gene: TRBD2; CDR3 protein: CASSQGVAGEADTQYF; CDR3 DNA: TGCGCCAGCAGCCAAGGTGTAGCGGGAGAAGCAGATACGCAGTATTTT
V gene: TRBV6-6; J gene: TRBJ1-5; clone size: NA; D gene: NA; CDR3 protein: CASSYSNTKYDQPQHF; CDR3 DNA: TGTGCCAGCAGTTACTCCAACACCAAATACGATCAGCCCCAGCATTTT
V gene: TRBV19; J gene: TRBJ2-7; clone size: NA; D gene: TRBD1; CDR3 protein: CASRDPGQGPYEQYF; CDR3 DNA: TGTGCCAGTAGAGATCCGGGACAGGGACCCTACGAGCAGTACTTC
V gene: TRBV4-3; J gene: TRBJ2-3; clone size: NA; D gene: NA; CDR3 protein: CASSQDAEGWDTDTQYF; CDR3 DNA: TGCGCCAGCAGCCAAGATGCGGAGGGTTGGGACACAGATACGCAGTATTTT
V gene: TRBV6-1; J gene: TRBJ2-3; clone size: NA; D gene: NA; CDR3 protein: CASSRDFRSDTQYF; CDR3 DNA: TGTGCCAGCAGCAGGGACTTTCGTTCAGATACGCAGTATTTT
V gene: TRBV2; J gene: TRBJ2-7; clone size: NA; D gene: TRBD1; CDR3 protein: CASRKGQGAFYEQYF; CDR3 DNA: TGTGCCAGCAGAAAGGGACAGGGTGCTTTCTACGAGCAGTACTTC
V gene: TRBV6-5; J gene: TRBJ1-2; clone size: NA; D gene: NA; CDR3 protein: CASSLSGVRGYTF; CDR3 DNA: TGTGCCAGCAGTCTCTCAGGGGTGCGCGGCTACACCTTC
V gene: TRBV19; J gene: TRBJ2-7; clone size: NA; D gene: TRBD2; CDR3 protein: CASSSSGGPYEQYF; CDR3 DNA: TGTGCCAGTTCCTCCTCGGGAGGGCCCTACGAGCAGTACTTC
V gene: TRBV10-3; J gene: TRBJ2-1; clone size: NA; D gene: TRBD1; CDR3 protein: CAISESSGQMGNEQFF; CDR3 DNA: TGTGCCATCAGTGAGTCCTCGGGACAGATGGGCAATGAGCAGTTCTTC
V gene: TRBV5-8; J gene: TRBJ2-5; clone size: NA; D gene: NA; CDR3 protein: CASSLEQNQETQYF; CDR3 DNA: TGTGCCAGCAGCTTAGAACAGAACCAAGAGACCCAGTACTTC
V gene: TRBV1; J gene: TRBJ2-5; clone size: few; D gene: NA; CDR3 protein: CTSSPGTSGSRGYYQETQYF; CDR3 DNA: TGCACCAGCAGCCCTGGGACTAGCGGGAGTCGGGGATACTACCAAGAGACCCAGTACTTC
V gene: TRBV27; J gene: TRBJ2-7; clone size: NA; D gene: TRBD1; CDR3 protein: CASSLFARPGQGFYEQYF; CDR3 DNA: TGTGCCAGCAGTTTATTCGCAAGGCCGGGACAGGGTTTCTACGAGCAGTACTTC
V gene: TRBV28; J gene: TRBJ2-7; clone size: NA; D gene: TRBD1; CDR3 protein: CASISGGAGYEQYF; CDR3 DNA: TGTGCCAGCATCTCAGGGGGCGCGGGCTACGAGCAGTACTTC
V gene: TRBV10-2; J gene: TRBJ2-7; clone size: NA; D gene: TRBD1; CDR3 protein: CASSGFIQGALTEQYF; CDR3 DNA: TGCGCCAGCAGCGGGTTCATACAGGGGGCGCTTACCGAGCAGTACTTC
V gene: TRBV7-9; J gene: TRBJ2-3; clone size: few; D gene: TRBD2; CDR3 protein: CSSSQLPLAGGRDTQYF; CDR3 DNA: TGTTCCAGCAGCCAGCTCCCCCTAGCGGGCGGTAGGGATACGCAGTATTTT